This T cell receptor (beta chain) was obtained from a study of blood T cell repertoires in COVID-19. At the level of the study: From the United States, Italy and Spain came samples of acute and convalescent COVID-19. T cells, B-cell-depleted T cells, or PBMCs provided the cDNA or gDNA that served as material.

Seattle participants joined during active infection and were tracked over time. As handled by the study authors: Estimation of nucleated cell counts relied on the amplification of reference gene primers. The table came from immunoSEQ multiplex PCR; TCRdb's copy has only in-frame clones and leaves some out. V and J calls and clone size follow that table, whereas D and trimming were derived from the DNA. The sample includes about 340,000 clones, approximately 86% of them seen just once. The receptor comes from a woman aged 55-70 years with COVID-19, enrolled during active disease. The sample consisted of peripheral blood.

The CDR3 DNA reads as TGTGCCAGCAGCCAGACGACTAGCGGGGGGGGCAATGAGCAGTTCTTC. Protein sequence: CASSQTTSGGGNEQFF. The V gene is TRBV3-1 (or the pseudogene TRBV3-2), the J gene TRBJ2-1, with 14 bases that match TRBD2. The CDR3 is made up of 16 amino acids. With V trimmed by 3 bases and J by 6 bases, 4 bases remained unmatched. CDR1 is LGHDT and CDR2 is YNNKEL in the germline V gene (reference sequence).